This T cell receptor (beta chain) is drawn from a study of T cell responses to AZD1222 COVID-19 vaccine. Measured with immunoSEQ multiplex PCR; TCRdb has only the in-frame clones, and not every one. The data hold 55,000 to 70,000 clones, with about 88% observed a single time. The CDR3 has 16 residues. Germline assignment: CDR1 SGHAT and CDR2 FQNNGV. V dropped 6 bases and J dropped 5; count of bases not matched to a gene: 12. The chain couples TRBV11-2 to TRBJ2-2; 7 nucleotides align to TRBD2. The receptor comes from an adult who received the AZD1222 COVID-19 vaccine. The sample in question was peripheral blood, obtained 28 days after the second AZD1222 dose. CDR3 coding DNA: TGTGCCAGCAGGAACTTACTAGCGAGAGGGACCGGGGAGCTGTTTTTT. This translates into CASRNLLARGTGELFF.